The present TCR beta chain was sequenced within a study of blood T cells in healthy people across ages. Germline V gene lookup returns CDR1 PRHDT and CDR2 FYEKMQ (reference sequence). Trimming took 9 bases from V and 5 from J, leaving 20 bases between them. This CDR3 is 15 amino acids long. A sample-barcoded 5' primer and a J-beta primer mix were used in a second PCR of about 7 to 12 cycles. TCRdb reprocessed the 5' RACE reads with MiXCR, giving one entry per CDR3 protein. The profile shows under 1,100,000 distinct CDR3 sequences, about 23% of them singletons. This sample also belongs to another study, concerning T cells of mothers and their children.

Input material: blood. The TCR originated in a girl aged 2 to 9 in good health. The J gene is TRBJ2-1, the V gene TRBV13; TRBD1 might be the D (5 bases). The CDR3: CASNQGRSGHNEQFF. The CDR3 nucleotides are TGTGCCAGTAATCAAGGAAGGTCAGGGCACAATGAGCAGTTCTTC.